This T cell receptor beta chain was recovered during a study of blood T cell repertoires in COVID-19. Study information: Acute-phase and convalescent COVID-19 samples originated in the United States, Italy and Spain.

The CDR3 runs to 18 residues. The V and J ends lost 0 bases and 3 bases, in that order; junction bases with no gene match: 11. Germline CDR1 reads SGHTA; CDR2 reads FQGNSA. Data came from immunoSEQ multiplex PCR; TCRdb stores just in-frame clones and leaves some out. The table shows 120,000 or so clones, with approximately 79% occurring only once. In its sample, this clone was seen a few times. Sequenced sample: peripheral blood. The origin of this receptor is a woman at least 80 years old with active or convalescent COVID-19. This chain joins TRBV7-2 and TRBJ1-1; 9 nucleotides match TRBD1. The CDR3: CASSLALPGQGSDTEAFF. The DNA of the CDR3 is TGTGCCAGCAGCTTAGCGCTTCCGGGACAGGGATCGGACACTGAAGCTTTCTTT.